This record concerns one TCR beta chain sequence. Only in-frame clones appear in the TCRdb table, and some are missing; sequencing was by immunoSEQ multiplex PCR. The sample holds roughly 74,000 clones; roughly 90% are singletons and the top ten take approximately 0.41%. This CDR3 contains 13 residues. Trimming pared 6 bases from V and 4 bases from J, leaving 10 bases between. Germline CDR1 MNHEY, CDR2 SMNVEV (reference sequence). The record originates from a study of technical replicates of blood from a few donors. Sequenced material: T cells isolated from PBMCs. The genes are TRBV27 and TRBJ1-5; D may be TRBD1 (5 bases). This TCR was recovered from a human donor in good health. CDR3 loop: CASSDRDNQPQHF. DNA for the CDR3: TGTGCCAGCAGCGACAGAGATAATCAGCCCCAGCATTTT.